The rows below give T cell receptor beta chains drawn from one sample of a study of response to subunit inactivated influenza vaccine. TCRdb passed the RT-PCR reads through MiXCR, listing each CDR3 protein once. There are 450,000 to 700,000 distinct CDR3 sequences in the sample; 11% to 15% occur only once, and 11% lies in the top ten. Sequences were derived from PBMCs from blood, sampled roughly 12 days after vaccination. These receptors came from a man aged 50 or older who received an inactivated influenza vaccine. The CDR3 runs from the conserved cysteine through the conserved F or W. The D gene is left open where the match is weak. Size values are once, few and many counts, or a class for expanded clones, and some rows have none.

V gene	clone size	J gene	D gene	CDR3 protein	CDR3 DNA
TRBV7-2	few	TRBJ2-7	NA	CASSLLRDRWNYEQYF	TGTGCCAGCAGCTTATTAAGGGACCGGTGGAATTACGAGCAGTACTTC
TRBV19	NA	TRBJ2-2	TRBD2	CASSIETSATFPGELVF	TGTGCCAGTAGTATTGAGACTAGCGCTACGTTCCCCGGGGAGCTGGTTTTT
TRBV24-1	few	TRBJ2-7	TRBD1	CATITPGAPTGDYEQYF	TGTGCCACCATCACTCCCGGGGCCCCGACAGGGGACTACGAGCAGTACTTC
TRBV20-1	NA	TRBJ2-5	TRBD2	CRASGGAAETQYF	TGCAGGGCTAGCGGGGGGGCGGCAGAGACCCAGTACTTC
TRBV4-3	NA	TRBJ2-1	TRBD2	CASSQTLAGGRNEQFF	TGCGCCAGCAGCCAAACGCTAGCGGGAGGCCGCAATGAGCAGTTCTTC
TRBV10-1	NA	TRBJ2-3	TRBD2	CASSGSSGGAGTADTQYF	TGCGCCAGCAGTGGGTCAAGCGGGGGGGCCGGAACCGCAGATACGCAGTATTTT
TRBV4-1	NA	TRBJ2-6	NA	CASSQVFPSPGANVLTF	TGCGCCAGCAGCCAAGTTTTCCCCTCCCCAGGGGCCAACGTCCTGACTTTC
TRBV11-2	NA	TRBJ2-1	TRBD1	CASSSQGEGTGSRNEQFF	TGTGCCAGCAGCTCCCAGGGGGAGGGGACAGGGAGTAGGAATGAGCAGTTCTTC
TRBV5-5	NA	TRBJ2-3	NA	CASSLPGLDTQYF	TGTGCCAGCAGTCTCCCCGGGTTGGATACGCAGTATTTT
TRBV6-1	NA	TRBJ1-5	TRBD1	CASSEGAGGQPQHF	TGTGCCAGCAGTGAAGGGGCAGGGGGCCAGCCCCAGCATTTT
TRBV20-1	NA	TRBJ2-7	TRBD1	CSAPNPDRGLYEQYF	TGCAGTGCTCCAAATCCGGACAGGGGGCTCTACGAGCAGTACTTC
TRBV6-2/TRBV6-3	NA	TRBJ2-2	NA	CASSYLSGTGELFF	TGTGCCAGCAGTTACCTTAGCGGCACCGGGGAGCTGTTTTTT
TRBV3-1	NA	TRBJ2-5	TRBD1	CASSQGAGGRETQYF	TGTGCCAGCAGCCAAGGGGCAGGGGGCAGAGAGACCCAGTACTTC
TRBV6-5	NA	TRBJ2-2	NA	CASSYRGINGELFF	TGTGCCAGCAGTTACCGGGGGATTAACGGGGAGCTGTTTTTT
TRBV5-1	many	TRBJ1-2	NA	CASSRSGTSNYGYTF	TGCGCCAGCAGCCGGTCCGGGACGTCCAACTATGGCTACACCTTC
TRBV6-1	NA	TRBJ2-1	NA	CASSTDGLSSYNEQFF	TGTGCCAGCAGCACCGACGGCCTAAGCTCCTACAATGAGCAGTTCTTC
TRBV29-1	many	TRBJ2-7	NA	CSVGSFYEQYF	TGCAGCGTGGGGAGTTTCTACGAGCAGTACTTC
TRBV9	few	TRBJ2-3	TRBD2	CASSVGAGGPDTQYF	TGTGCCAGCAGCGTAGGAGCGGGAGGGCCAGATACGCAGTATTTT
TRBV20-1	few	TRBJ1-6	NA	CSAREWDYNSPLHF	TGCAGTGCCCGAGAATGGGATTATAATTCACCCCTCCACTTT
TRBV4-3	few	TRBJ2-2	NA	CASSQWAGLAGELFF	TGCGCCAGCAGCCAGTGGGCGGGGCTTGCCGGGGAGCTGTTTTTT
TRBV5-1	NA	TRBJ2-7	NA	CASSLAPRAYEQYF	TGCGCCAGCAGCTTGGCACCGCGGGCCTACGAGCAGTACTTC
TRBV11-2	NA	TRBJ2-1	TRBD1	CASSGVNRGLEQFF	TGTGCCAGCAGCGGAGTAAACAGGGGGCTTGAGCAGTTCTTC
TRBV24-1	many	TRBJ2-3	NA	CATSDRTYRSTDTQYF	TGTGCCACCAGTGACAGGACCTACCGTAGCACAGATACGCAGTATTTT
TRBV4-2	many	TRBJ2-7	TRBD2	CASSQDQAGGIYEQYF	TGTGCCAGCAGCCAAGATCAAGCGGGAGGTATCTACGAGCAGTACTTC
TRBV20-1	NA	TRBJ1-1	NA	CSASLGNTEAFF	TGCAGTGCTAGCTTAGGGAACACTGAAGCTTTCTTT
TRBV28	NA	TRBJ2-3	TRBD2	CASSNAGGPDTQYF	TGTGCCAGCAGTAATGCGGGAGGCCCGGATACGCAGTATTTT
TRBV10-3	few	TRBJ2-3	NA	CAISESDLYTDTQYF	TGTGCCATCAGTGAGTCGGACCTATACACAGATACGCAGTATTTT
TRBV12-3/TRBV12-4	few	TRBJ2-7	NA	CASSFGWGEQYF	TGTGCCAGCAGTTTCGGGTGGGGCGAGCAGTACTTC
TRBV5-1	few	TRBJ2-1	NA	CASSLSRGHNEQFF	TGCGCCAGCAGCTTGTCACGGGGTCACAATGAGCAGTTCTTC
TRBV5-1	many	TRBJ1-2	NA	CASSPLDNYGYTF	TGCGCCAGCAGCCCTCTGGACAACTATGGCTACACCTTC
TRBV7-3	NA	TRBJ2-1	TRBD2	CASSLQTSGNEQFF	TGTGCCAGCAGCCTCCAGACTAGCGGCAATGAGCAGTTCTTC
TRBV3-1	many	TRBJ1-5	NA	CASSWTARQPQHF	TGTGCCAGCAGTTGGACAGCTCGGCAGCCCCAGCATTTT
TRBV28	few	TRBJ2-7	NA	CASSLRVPRGLEQYF	TGTGCCAGCAGTCTCCGGGTCCCAAGGGGTCTCGAGCAGTACTTC
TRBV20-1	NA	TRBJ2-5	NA	CSALGGPQETQYF	TGCAGTGCTCTCGGGGGACCTCAAGAGACCCAGTACTTC
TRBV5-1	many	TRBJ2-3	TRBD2	CASSSGLLAEQMADTQYF	TGCGCCAGCAGCTCAGGTCTACTAGCGGAGCAAATGGCAGATACGCAGTATTTT